The 14 T cell receptor beta chains presented below share a single source sample, sequenced in a study of early T cells in non-severe SARS-CoV-2 infection. TCRdb ran MiXCR on the 5' RACE reads and lists one entry per CDR3 protein. The sample lists 84,000 or so distinct CDR3 sequences, 14% occurring once. The sample was whole blood. The receptors stem from an adult who was a healthcare worker with PCR-confirmed SARS-CoV-2 infection or an uninfected control (not recorded which).

The chain has TRBV7-2 and TRBJ1-2; possibly TRBD1 for D (5 bases). The CDR3 runs 13 residues. Germline V CDR1 and CDR2: SGHTA, FQGNSA. The V gene lost 3 bases and the J gene lost 6 bases, with 11 bases spanning the gap. The CDR3 DNA reads TGTGCCAGCAGCTTGAACGGGGACCATGGCTACACCTTC. Protein sequence: CASSLNGDHGYTF.

This clonotype was picked up a small number of times. The V and J genes are TRBV7-2 and TRBJ2-1, with TRBD1 as a possible D gene (5 bases). Trimming cost V 5 bases and J 5 bases, with 10 bases left between them. The CDR3 contains 13 residues. Germline lookup yields CDR1 SGHTA and CDR2 FQGNSA. This chain's CDR3 is CASSQGPNNEQFF. The CDR3, as DNA: TGTGCCAGCAGCCAGGGCCCCAACAATGAGCAGTTCTTC.

Many counts were recorded for this clonotype. The V and J genes are TRBV19 and TRBJ2-7, with D possibly being TRBD1 (6 bases). CDR3 length: 14 amino acids. V lost 3 bases, J lost 7 bases, and 16 bases lay in between. Germline CDR1 reads LNHDA; CDR2 reads SQIVND (reference sequence). The CDR3 is CASSIGGRQEEQYF. CDR3 in DNA: TGTGCCAGTAGTATTGGGGGACGACAGGAGGAGCAGTACTTC.

The rearrangement links TRBV3-1 to TRBJ1-6; a possible D gene is TRBD1 (5 bases). The CDR3 spans 16 residues. Germline V CDR1 and CDR2: LGHDT, YNNKEL (reference sequence). V lost 1 base and J lost 7, with 14 bases in between. The CDR3 region is CASSQGALSGNSPLHF. CDR3 DNA: TGTGCCAGCAGCCAAGGGGCCCTTTCAGGGAATTCACCCCTCCACTTT.

V gene TRBV7-2 combines with J gene TRBJ2-2, with 8 bases that match TRBD1. The trim removed 1 base at V and 6 bases at J, leaving 7 bases unmatched. CDR3 length: 16 residues. Per germline, CDR1 SGHTA and CDR2 FQGNSA. CDR3 amino acids: CASSLVAGGASGELFF. In DNA, the CDR3 is TGTGCCAGCAGCTTAGTCGCAGGGGGCGCTTCCGGGGAGCTGTTTTTT.

This clonotype was detected ten times or more. The gene calls are TRBV6-1 and TRBJ2-3, with a possible D match to TRBD2 (5 bases). The germline V gene has CDR1 MNHNS and CDR2 SASEGT. Trimming left V 5 bases short and J 5 bases short, with 8 bases between. This CDR3 comprises 12 residues. The CDR3 loop reads CASSFRGDTQYF. As DNA, the CDR3 is TGTGCCAGCAGTTTCCGGGGAGATACGCAGTATTTT.

The table lists this clonotype with a few counts. V gene TRBV6-5 combines with J gene TRBJ2-2, with D perhaps being TRBD1 or TRBD2 (5 bases each). The germline V gene has CDR1 MNHEY and CDR2 SVGAGI. Trimming left V 4 bases short and J 1 base short, with 13 bases between. This CDR3 is 16 amino acids long. DNA for the CDR3: TGTGCCAGCAGTTCTTTCGGGACGGTGAACACCGGGGAGCTGTTTTTT. Translation gives CASSSFGTVNTGELFF.

This clonotype came up many times. This sequence joins TRBV4-1 and TRBJ2-5; 7 nucleotides align to TRBD1. CDR3 length: 13 amino acids. J gave up 3 bases and V 5 bases, and 3 bases lay outside the gene matches. CDR1 is MGHRA and CDR2 is YSYEKL in the germline V gene. The CDR3 spells CASSFQGEETQYF. CDR3 nucleotide sequence: TGCGCCAGCAGCTTCCAGGGGGAAGAGACCCAGTACTTC.

This clonotype was counted a few times. The chain uses TRBV11-1 and TRBJ1-1; D ambiguous. Germline V gene lookup returns CDR1 SGHAT and CDR2 FQDESV (reference sequence). V was pared by 4 bases and J by 1 base, with 10 bases between. There are 14 residues in the CDR3. CDR3 protein: CASSSRAENTEAFF. The CDR3 DNA sequence: TGTGCCAGCAGCTCACGGGCAGAGAACACTGAAGCTTTCTTT.

This clonotype occurred a few times. The rearrangement joins TRBV27 to TRBJ1-2; a weak D match, TRBD1 (6 bases). The CDR3 totals 12 residues. Germline CDR1 reads MNHEY; CDR2 reads SMNVEV (reference sequence). Trimming cost V 9 bases and J 7 bases, with 15 bases left between them. The CDR3 loop reads CASSYPGVGYTF. The CDR3, as DNA: TGTGCCAGTTCCTATCCAGGGGTTGGCTACACCTTC.

The chain is built from TRBV7-9 and TRBJ2-2; 12 bases line up with TRBD2. The CDR3 runs to 18 residues. Germline lookup yields CDR1 SEHNR and CDR2 FQNEAQ (reference sequence). Trimming at V came to 5 bases and at J to 6 bases, leaving 13 bases not matched to a gene. The CDR3, as DNA: TGTGCCAGCAGCACCGAAACTCGACTAGCGGGGGTGGCCGGGGAGCTGTTTTTT. It translates to CASSTETRLAGVAGELFF.

The CDR3 sequence is CSVAGIPNQPQHF. CDR3 DNA sequence: TGCAGCGTTGCAGGAATTCCCAATCAGCCCCAGCATTTT. The chain uses TRBV29-1 and TRBJ1-5; unclear D gene. In germline, CDR1 is SQVTM, CDR2 ANQGSEA. V was clipped by 4 bases and J by 3 bases, with 10 bases between them. The CDR3 is made up of 13 amino acids.

This clonotype appeared a few times. CDR3 in amino acids: CASTHPGQTEQYF. The CDR3 nucleotides are TGTGCCAGCACCCATCCGGGACAGACCGAGCAGTACTTC. The rearrangement links TRBV25-1 to TRBJ2-7; 7 bases agree with TRBD1. Trimming removed 7 bases from V and 6 bases from J; junction bases left unmatched: 9. Germline values: CDR1 MGHDK, CDR2 SYGVNS. The CDR3 sequence is 13 residues long.

A few counts support this clonotype. The chain carries TRBV20-1 and TRBJ2-1; tentatively, D is TRBD1 (7 bases). CDR3 length: 14 residues. V shed 6 bases and J shed 2 bases, with 14 bases lying between them. Germline V gene lookup returns CDR1 DFQATT and CDR2 SNEGSKA (reference sequence). This chain's CDR3 is CSARGDSPYNEQFF. For the CDR3, the DNA is TGCAGTGCAAGGGGGGACAGCCCCTACAATGAGCAGTTCTTC.